This T cell receptor beta chain is from a study of T cells in Graves' hyperthyroidism and ophthalmopathy. Amplified TCR beta CDR3 regions came from RNA transcripts. First-round RT-PCR with HTBI primers amplified the TCR CDR3 region. TCRdb redid the calling of the multiplex PCR reads with MiXCR, one entry per CDR3 protein. The sample lists roughly 570,000 distinct CDR3 sequences, more than 15% occurring once. The CDR3 consists of 18 residues. Germline V gives CDR1 DFQATT, CDR2 SNEGSKA (reference sequence). The V end lost 8 bases, the J end lost 0 bases, and 28 bases lay between the germline ends. The study's findings and limits: Blood also contained most expanded thyroid clonotypes above 0.001. Ophthalmopathy and stable hyperthyroidism were separated by a 13 V-J model.

This clonotype came up many times. Its matching antigen is unknown. Each diagnosis drew on symptoms, thyroxine, TRAb, thyroid ultrasound and orbital computed tomography findings. The authors obtained PBMCs from roughly 10 ml of fresh peripheral blood. Material: blood. The rearrangement uses TRBV20-1 and TRBJ1-1; tentative D call: TRBD1 (5 bases). The clonotype was recovered from a woman in her 30s with Graves' hyperthyroidism. The CDR3 region has the DNA TGCAGTACAACTAGAGGACTGGGGACCTCATATTTGAACACTGAAGCTTTCTTT. Protein product: CSTTRGLGTSYLNTEAFF.